This TCR beta chain was found in a study of cytomegalovirus exposure and HLA in healthy donors (dated 2017 in TCRdb). The study in broad terms: An earlier analysis of more than 550 of the donors reported about 300 Gb of sequence data and 117 million unique TCR beta sequences obtained from around 190 million T cells. All discovery cohort repertoires had been generated on a single sequencing platform. Donor age, sex, ethnicity and CMV serostatus were compiled alongside the repertoire data. In the later analysis, no new phenotypic data were used to find candidate immune exposures; instead, reliance was placed on TCR beta sequences and their occurrence across donors. HLA typing included class I and class II loci at four-digit resolution. In a later genetic analysis, genome-wide SNP genotypes for about 60% of the 666 donors were used, and that subset was treated as a discovery cohort. Typing coverage differed by locus: A, B, C, DRB1 and DQB1 were typed in about 629-630 donors, DQA1 in roughly 510, DPA1 in approximately 600, and DPB1 in about 450. A later analysis re-examined previously published TCR beta repertoires from 500 to 700 donors and added high-resolution HLA genotyping to investigate patterns of TCR occurrence. To predict cytomegalovirus infection status, the study brought together high-throughput TCR immunosequencing, statistical association of individual TCRs with disease status, and machine learning. On average, 235,054 unique TCR beta nucleotide sequences were sequenced per donor among more than 350 genotyped donors of the cohort, with roughly 18% of those sequences being non-productive. Along with the roughly 670-subject first cohort, a separate validation cohort of over a hundred different subjects was used. The genetic ancestry cluster associated with self-reported Caucasian donors included 81% of the approximately 430 genotyped donors. The study aimed to test whether cataloging public T cell receptors could reveal signatures of past pathogen exposure. Roughly 300 gigabases of sequencing data and 78 million or so unique TCR sequences were included in an early release covering roughly 600 HLA-typed donors. An earlier analysis of fewer than 750 of the donors used high-throughput TCR beta sequencing to judge whether each TCR beta V gene segment behaved as functional or pseudogenic. The study profiled the T cell repertoires of some 610 subjects by immunosequencing and related them to cytomegalovirus serostatus. Because of strong linkage in the cohort, roughly five DR-DQ haplotypes were treated as single units for association and clustering. Overall study outcomes, separate from this receptor: Because HLA typing was unavailable for some donors at each locus, only the typed subset was used in association tests. In a later analysis, several top co-occurrence clusters were reported to appear linked to parvovirus B19, influenza, CMV and Epstein-Barr virus. Compared with equally common non-associated chains, HLA-associated TCR beta chains in a later analysis were more clonally expanded and had lower generation probabilities. Cytomegalovirus status was reported to be diagnosed by the classifier with high specificity and sensitivity in both the original and validation cohorts. An earlier analysis of around 540 of the donors showed that most TCR beta V segments appeared in productive rearrangements either about 87% or about 30% of the time, which broadly matched IMGT annotations. Linkage disequilibrium might explain the correlated functional status among segregating V segments, but an unknown experimental factor could not be excluded. Most CMV-associated TCR beta chains appeared to be HLA-restricted in a later analysis, and the HLA associations seemed to be driven largely by CMV exposure. A few of the identified cytomegalovirus-associated TCR beta chains were confirmed in vitro to be specific for cytomegalovirus antigens. The only immune exposure information available for the cohort was CMV serostatus. Assigning TCR associations to individual alleles was difficult when HLA alleles, especially DR and DQ, strongly co-occurred. A further reported finding was that TCR beta sequences accurately predicted the HLA-A and HLA-B alleles for most subjects in the first cohort. The 87-base-pair reads could not distinguish some IMGT-functional V segments, including TRBV6-2 and TRBV6-3, so those segments were excluded. This cohort had only TCR beta chains sequenced, and the lack of alpha or paired-chain data limited which features could be detected. A later genetic analysis reported fewer N-insertions in productive TCRs among donors in an Asian-associated ancestry cluster than the roughly 650-donor mean. Most TCR sequences were seen in very few donors, while some public TCRs were found in many individuals. The sequencing pipeline was judged likely to have produced a cluster of highly shared sequence variants as a technical artifact. A later genetic analysis associated a missense DCLRE1C variant with V-gene and J-gene trimming of TCR beta chains, and an independent cohort replicated the association. Seventeen rarely observed V segments, including chromosome 9 orphons, were excluded from the earlier analysis of about 500 of the donors because counts were too low. The authors suggested that the approach could potentially be extended to other disease states and immunological phenotypes. A later analysis found that TCR association rates varied across HLA loci, with DRB1 alleles showing the most associated TCRs and HLA-C alleles the fewest. Presence/absence analyses assumed roughly uniform sequencing depth across donors, an assumption that may not hold. A total of fewer than 200 TCR beta chains were listed by the study as associated with cytomegalovirus. Specific HLA alleles were associated with more than 15,000 TCR beta sequences at a false discovery rate of 0.05 in a later analysis.

Library preparation used the immunoSEQ multiplex PCR assay. The multiplex PCR relied on a mix of 60 forward primers for TCR Vbeta segments and 13 reverse primers for TCR Jbeta segments. The CDR3 region of rearranged TCR beta genes was amplified from genomic DNA with a multiplex PCR assay. On the Illumina HiSeq System, the amplified TCR beta libraries were sequenced as 87-base-pair reads. The authors processed their data as follows. In a later analysis, roughly 80 million unique TCR beta chains were counted across the roughly 700 repertoires, and roughly 9.9 million of these chains were shared by at least two donors. A nearest-neighbor algorithm error-corrected the raw reads and collapsed the reads into unique sequences, merging closely related sequences to remove PCR and sequencing errors. Alignment of CDR3 sequences to IMGT reference sequences was used to assign V, D and J gene segments. For a sequence to be retained, a match of at least six nucleotides to both a V gene segment and a J gene segment was required. Rearrangements were classified as productive when the CDR3 lacked stop codons and remained in frame with V and J, and all other rearrangements were classified as non-productive. Following IMGT convention, CDR3 was defined as the stretch from the second conserved V-encoded cysteine up to the conserved J-encoded phenylalanine. In an earlier analysis of around 600 of the donors, sequences lacking an unambiguous match to a single V gene segment were excluded. An earlier analysis of 500 to 700 of the donors classified V segments as functional when productive rearrangements were above 56.7% and as segregating when the standard deviation between donors was above 5%. To diagnose cytomegalovirus status from the catalog of TCR beta chain sequences, a statistical classification framework was built. A later analysis assigned V and J genes by comparing TCR nucleotide sequences with IMGT/GENE-DB human TR gene sequences. In a later analysis, CDR3 sequences and most-parsimonious VDJ recombination scenarios were assigned using the TCRdist pipeline. In a later analysis, each TCR beta chain was defined by its CDR3 amino acid sequence together with its V-gene family, and reads lacking a unique V-gene family were excluded. In a later analysis, approximately 640 highly shared, low-generation-probability nucleotide sequences were removed to address suspected cross-contamination and a sequencing artifact. In a later analysis, a clonal expansion index was calculated for each public chain from normalized within-repertoire ranks of inferred template counts. A later analysis computed generation probabilities with a VDJ recombination model fitted to out-of-frame rearrangements, and checked the results against IGoR. In a later analysis, TCR-TCR, TCR-HLA and TCR-CMV co-occurrence was scored with hypergeometric tests, and a repertoire-size bias correction was applied to TCR pairs. In a later analysis, false discovery rates were estimated by permuting HLA or CMV assignments 20 times. A later analysis grouped co-occurring TCRs with DBSCAN, adding TCRdist sequence similarity when clustering within HLA-allele-positive subsets. For co-occurrence clustering, repertoires with fewer than 30,000 or more than 120,000 public chains were excluded, along with about five repertoires with anomalous nucleotide sharing. TCRdb took this table from immuneACCESS and kept in-frame rearrangements with V and J called. Such tables lack part of the clones; where checked against another copy, unresolved V genes explain under half of the gap, and the rest is unexplained. V, J and clone size reflect that table, while D and trimming were determined from the DNA. The sample table records 45,000 to 55,000 clones; roughly 60% of these occur just once. The ten largest account for approximately 12% of the sample.

This clone has more than one count but fewer than ten. Its antigen target is currently unknown. No much larger clone is present one base from it, and per-base qualities are unavailable. The germline V gene sets CDR1 to SNHLY and CDR2 to FYNNEI. The junction shows trimming of 3 bases on V and 0 bases on J, plus 8 bases between the germline ends. Counted from cysteine to phenylalanine, this CDR3 has 14 amino acids. Only the CDR3 part of the read is kept: 42 bases, read in frame from the first base. The cohort was made up of 500 to 850 healthy bone marrow donors. All cohort members were sampled while nominally healthy, although unrecorded immune exposures were likely present. Of the approximately 670 cohort members, 250 to 300 had positive CMV serostatus and roughly 350 had negative CMV serostatus, and CMV serostatus was not recorded for the donor. A peripheral blood sample was collected from each donor, and TCR beta sequencing was performed on peripheral blood mononuclear cells. Genomic DNA extraction from the blood cell samples was performed with the Qiagen DNeasy Blood Extraction Kit.

Sequencing was carried out using PBMCs. This clonotype was sampled from a human donor in good health. The rearranged chain carries TRBV2 and TRBJ1-1; the D gene is possibly TRBD1, with 6 bases matching. The sequence in DNA is TGTGCCAGCAGTGACGGACAGTTGAACACTGAAGCTTTCTTT. It translates to CASSDGQLNTEAFF.